This T cell receptor (beta chain) was sequenced for a study of blood T cell repertoires in COVID-19. In the original workflow: Amplification of reference gene primers provided the estimated nucleated cell counts. Libraries were prepared by immunoSEQ multiplex PCR; TCRdb keeps only in-frame clonotypes and omits some of them. The V and J calls and clone size are taken from that table; D and trimming were inferred from the DNA. The profile shows 90,000 to 100,000 clones, about 89% of them singletons. V shed 5 bases, J shed 6 bases, and the junction held 6 bases outside the gene matches. The CDR3 is 13 residues long.

The sequence was collected from a man aged 50-60 years with COVID-19, enrolled during active disease. The chain joins TRBV12-3 or TRBV12-4 to TRBJ1-2; 7 nucleotides agree with TRBD1. Material for sequencing was peripheral blood. For the CDR3, the DNA is TGTGCCAGCAGTCCCACAGGGGATAATGGCTACACCTTC. Its protein is CASSPTGDNGYTF.